Below are 5 T cell receptor beta chains sequenced from a single sample in a study of blood T cell repertoires in COVID-19. TCRdb's copy holds only in-frame clones and misses some; the assay was immunoSEQ multiplex PCR. In the table there are approximately 170,000 clones, around 82% of which are singletons. Sequenced input: peripheral blood. Receptors originate from a man aged 55-75 years with active or convalescent COVID-19.

This clone was found once. V gene TRBV5-6 combines with J gene TRBJ1-5, with 9 bases that match TRBD1. V shed 3 bases, J shed 7 bases, and the junction held 2 bases outside the gene matches. Germline V gene data show CDR1 as SGHDT and CDR2 as YYEEEE. CDR3 length: 13 residues. In DNA, the CDR3 is TGTGCCAGCAGCTCAGGACAGGGGCAGCCCCAGCATTTT. The encoded protein is CASSSGQGQPQHF.

This clone showed up just a few times. This chain joins TRBV27 and TRBJ1-2; TRBD1 matches at 10 bases. The germline CDR1 and CDR2 sequences are MNHEY and SMNVEV (reference sequence). Trimming cost V 5 bases and J 3 bases; bases outside gene matches: 9. The CDR3 spans 16 residues. The CDR3 spells CASSPTRGQGYYGYTF. CDR3 DNA: TGTGCCAGCAGTCCCACCCGGGGACAGGGGTACTATGGCTACACCTTC.

This chain links TRBV18 with TRBJ1-2; TRBD1 matches 7 bases. V dropped 5 bases and J dropped 0; count of bases not matched to a gene: 3. Germline values: CDR1 KGHSH, CDR2 LQKENI. The CDR3 sequence is 14 residues long. CDR3 coding DNA: TGTGCCAGCTCATCGACAGGGACTAACTATGGCTACACCTTC. Translating gives CASSSTGTNYGYTF.

The chain is built from TRBV5-4 and TRBJ2-7; no clear D. Trimming took 5 bases from V and 3 from J, leaving 6 bases between them. Germline assignment: CDR1 SGHNT and CDR2 YYREEE (reference sequence). The CDR3 is 11 residues long. In nucleotides, the CDR3 is TGTGCCAGCAGTTTCGGCTACGAGCAGTACTTC. Translated, it gives CASSFGYEQYF.

The V and J genes are TRBV7-2 and TRBJ1-1; 9 nucleotides align to TRBD1. The CDR3 totals 15 residues. The germline V gene has CDR1 SGHTA and CDR2 FQGNSA. The ends lost 5 bases at V and 4 bases at J; junction bases unmatched: 8. CDR3 amino acids: CASSVGQGMGTEAFF. CDR3 sequence (DNA): TGTGCCAGCAGCGTGGGACAGGGAATGGGCACTGAAGCTTTCTTT.